A selection of T cell receptor beta chains follows, all from one sample in a study of OX40 agonist ivuxolimab in advanced cancers. The repertoire was sequenced with immunoSEQ multiplex PCR; TCRdb's copy has only in-frame clones and lacks some. The sample holds tens of thousands of clones, approximately 87% seen once. Material: CD4+ or CD8+ T cells sorted from blood, obtained in a trial of the OX40 agonist ivuxolimab. These receptors were collected from an adult with an advanced solid tumor such as melanoma, head and neck, liver or kidney cancer. CDR3s leave out the opening cysteine and the closing phenylalanine or tryptophan. Only part of the rows carry a size: once, few, many, or a class if the clone is expanded.

j_call | v_call | clone_size | cdr3_aa
TRBJ2-1 | TRBV7-3 | NA | ASSFTSSSYNEQF
TRBJ2-7 | TRBV27 | NA | ASSLSTGAYEQY
TRBJ1-2 | TRBV28 | NA | ASSPGTGPHGYT
TRBJ2-7 | TRBV6-5 | NA | ASSGEDEQY
TRBJ1-2 | TRBV15 | NA | ATSNVEYGYT
TRBJ2-5 | TRBV6-5 | NA | ASSFSRVGETQY
TRBJ2-4 | TRBV7-8 | NA | ASSSPGAKNIQY
TRBJ2-5 | TRBV27 | NA | ASSPEAQY
TRBJ1-4 | TRBV5-1 | NA | ASSSEQDWTTNEKLF
TRBJ1-1 | TRBV5-1 | NA | ASSLHRGRRVNTEAF
TRBJ1-2 | TRBV29-1 | NA | SVVTGGGYT
TRBJ2-7 | TRBV19 | NA | ASSARLAGVTSYEQY
TRBJ2-4 | TRBV5-1 | NA | ASSIIRGAGAKNIQY
TRBJ1-5 | TRBV7-2 | medium-sized | ASSSNRGSNQPQH
TRBJ1-4 | TRBV6-1 | once | ASSKGDYNEKLF
TRBJ2-7 | TRBV7-7 | few | ASSLGTGVAVSYEQY
TRBJ1-1 | TRBV18 | once | ASSPLGGRTEAF
TRBJ1-3 | TRBV5-4 | NA | ASSGDSSGNTIY
TRBJ2-7 | TRBV20-1 | NA | RSQAGGEQY
TRBJ2-3 | TRBV11-2 | NA | ASSLHGRRTDTQY
TRBJ2-3 | TRBV7-9 | NA | ASSRLAVSTDTQY
TRBJ1-4 | TRBV15 | NA | ATSRDGKELF
TRBJ1-1 | TRBV27 | NA | ASSRNTGEAF
TRBJ1-6 | TRBV6-4 | NA | ASRSSGTGLPLH
TRBJ2-7 | TRBV28 | NA | ASTGALNRYEQY
TRBJ2-3 | TRBV5-1 | NA | ASSVGGAADTQY
TRBJ2-2 | TRBV6-5 | once | ASSLDGNTGELF
TRBJ2-2 | TRBV5-6 | NA | ASSWRTGPGELF
TRBJ2-1 | TRBV10-2 | NA | ASSPSDEQF
TRBJ1-1 | TRBV11-1 | NA | ASSFGSASTEAF
TRBJ2-5 | TRBV9 | NA | ASSAGVRGQETQY